A selection of T cell receptor beta chains follows, all from one sample in a study of blood T cell repertoires in COVID-19. TCRdb keeps only in-frame clones here, not all; method: immunoSEQ multiplex PCR. The sample lists some 220,000 clones, 84% occurring once. Sequences were obtained from peripheral blood. Receptors originate from a woman between 55 and 75 years old with acute or convalescent COVID-19. CDR3s include the opening cysteine and the closing phenylalanine or tryptophan. The D gene is left open where the match is weak. Size tells how often a clone was seen (once, few, many) or the class of an expanded clone, and some rows leave it out.

clone size	J gene	V gene	D gene	CDR3 DNA	CDR3 protein
NA	TRBJ2-1	TRBV5-4	TRBD2	TGTGCCAGCAGCTGGGGACTAGCGGATTCCTACAATGAGCAGTTCTTC	CASSWGLADSYNEQFF
NA	TRBJ1-1	TRBV4-2	NA	TGTGCCAGCAGCCAAGCCCCCCAGGGGAACACTGAAGCTTTCTTT	CASSQAPQGNTEAFF
NA	TRBJ1-2	TRBV30	NA	TGTGCCTGGAGTGAGACCCGGAGCAGCCCCGGCTACACCTTC	CAWSETRSSPGYTF
NA	TRBJ1-6	TRBV5-1	NA	TGCGCCAGCAGTCCGCAGCAGGTATATAATTCACCCCTCCACTTT	CASSPQQVYNSPLHF
NA	TRBJ1-2	TRBV3-1/TRBV3-2	NA	TGTGCCAGCAGCCGACCCGGACAGCTCTATGGCTACACCTTC	CASSRPGQLYGYTF
NA	TRBJ1-6	TRBV19	TRBD1	TGTGCCAGTAGTTCAGGGGGCTCCTATAATTCACCCCTCCACTTT	CASSSGGSYNSPLHF
NA	TRBJ2-2	TRBV2	NA	TGTGCCAGCAGTGAAGGGCAGGCTGGCGGGGAGCTGTTTTTT	CASSEGQAGGELFF
once	TRBJ1-1	TRBV14	NA	TGTGCCAGCAGCCAAGTTCGCGGGGGAAGGATCACTGAAGCTTTCTTT	CASSQVRGGRITEAFF
NA	TRBJ1-2	TRBV5-4	NA	TGTGCCAGCAGCTTCGTGGGGGCCACCTATGGCTACACCTTC	CASSFVGATYGYTF
NA	TRBJ1-1	TRBV30	NA	TGTGCCTGGGCGCGGGCTGAGGCAGTGAACACTGAAGCTTTCTTT	CAWARAEAVNTEAFF
few	TRBJ1-2	TRBV30	NA	TGTGCCTGGAGTGAGGGAGCGACATCTTATGGCTACACCTTC	CAWSEGATSYGYTF
few	TRBJ2-7	TRBV29-1	NA	TGCAGCGTAGCGACAGGATCCTACGAGCAGTACTTC	CSVATGSYEQYF
NA	TRBJ1-6	TRBV9	NA	TGTGCCAGCAGCGTAGCTTCCGGACAGTTTAATTCACCCCTCCACTTT	CASSVASGQFNSPLHF
NA	TRBJ2-1	TRBV11-1	TRBD2	TGTGCCAGCACCCTGGGGGCGGGGGGGCAGGGCAATGAGCAGTTCTTC	CASTLGAGGQGNEQFF
NA	TRBJ1-4	TRBV15	NA	TGTGCCACCAGCCGGGACATTTCTGAAAAACTGTTTTTT	CATSRDISEKLFF
NA	TRBJ2-5	TRBV3-1/TRBV3-2	NA	TGTGCCAGCAGCCATAGGCAGGCCAAGCGGGAGACCCAGTACTTC	CASSHRQAKRETQYF
NA	TRBJ2-3	TRBV20-1	NA	TGCAGTGCTAGTGACAGGAGGTCTAACACAGATACGCAGTATTTT	CSASDRRSNTDTQYF
NA	TRBJ2-2	TRBV30	TRBD1	TGTGCCTGGAGTACACAGGGGACCGGGGAGCTGTTTTTT	CAWSTQGTGELFF
NA	TRBJ2-3	TRBV12-3/TRBV12-4	TRBD2	TGTGCCAGCAGCCTGGGACTAGGGGGTACGCAGTATTTT	CASSLGLGGTQYF
once	TRBJ1-6	TRBV6-5	NA	TGTGCCAGCGCCCAGGGAACGAATTCACCCCTCCACTTT	CASAQGTNSPLHF
NA	TRBJ1-2	TRBV29-1	NA	TGCAGCGTGGAAACAGAGAACTATGGCTACACCTTC	CSVETENYGYTF
NA	TRBJ2-7	TRBV28	TRBD1	TGTGCCAGCAGTTTGGAGACAGGGGGCTTCTACGAGCAGTACTTC	CASSLETGGFYEQYF
few	TRBJ1-2	TRBV9	NA	TGTGCCAGCGGGCTCCAGGGACTTGGCTATGGCTACACCTTC	CASGLQGLGYGYTF
NA	TRBJ2-1	TRBV6-5	NA	TGTGCCAGCAGTCTCCGCGCGGCCAATGAGCAGTTCTTC	CASSLRAANEQFF
NA	TRBJ1-2	TRBV10-3	NA	TGTGCCATCAGTGAGCCAGGACAGTACTATGGCTACACCTTC	CAISEPGQYYGYTF
NA	TRBJ2-7	TRBV2	TRBD2	TGTGCCAGCAGTTCCCTAGCGGCATCCTACGAGCAGTACTTC	CASSSLAASYEQYF
few	TRBJ2-7	TRBV7-2	TRBD2	TGTGCCAGCAGCTCGGGACTAGCGGGGGGCCAAAACGAGCAGTACTTC	CASSSGLAGGQNEQYF
NA	TRBJ1-1	TRBV10-2	NA	TGCGCCAGCAGTGAGCCGGTAGGGGACAAAACTGAAGCTTTCTTT	CASSEPVGDKTEAFF
NA	TRBJ1-5	TRBV7-8	NA	TGTGCCAGCAGCCCGGGGAGGGGGGGTCGGAATCAGCCCCAGCATTTT	CASSPGRGGRNQPQHF
NA	TRBJ2-1	TRBV9	NA	TGTGCCAGCAGCCCCTCCTCCTACAATGAGCAGTTCTTC	CASSPSSYNEQFF
NA	TRBJ2-7	TRBV9	NA	TGTGCCAGCAGCCCCCGCAGGGACAAATACGAGCAGTACTTC	CASSPRRDKYEQYF
NA	TRBJ2-7	TRBV7-9	NA	TGTGCCAGCAGCCAGGGAGGATACGAGCAGTACTTC	CASSQGGYEQYF
NA	TRBJ1-2	TRBV5-1	TRBD1	TGCGCCAGCAGCTTGGACGGAGGGACAGCGAACTATGGCTACACCTTC	CASSLDGGTANYGYTF
NA	TRBJ2-1	TRBV3-1/TRBV3-2	NA	TGTGCCAGCAGCAAAGGGGCAGTTGTCTACAATGAGCAGTTCTTC	CASSKGAVVYNEQFF
NA	TRBJ2-7	TRBV5-1	TRBD1	TGCGCCAGCAGCGTACAGGGGTTGTACGAGCAGTACTTC	CASSVQGLYEQYF
NA	TRBJ1-2	TRBV2	TRBD1	TGTGCCAGCAGTGAAATGGGACAGGAGAACTATGGCTACACCTTC	CASSEMGQENYGYTF
NA	TRBJ2-7	TRBV4-3	TRBD1	TGCGCCAGCAGCCAAGACAGGGGGCTTATCTACGAGCAGTACTTC	CASSQDRGLIYEQYF
NA	TRBJ1-6	TRBV7-2	NA	TGTGCCAGCAGCTTAGCCGGGGATTCACCCCTCCACTTT	CASSLAGDSPLHF
NA	TRBJ2-1	TRBV7-2	TRBD2	TGTGCCAGCAGCTTATTTGCGGGGGCCTACAATGAGCAGTTCTTC	CASSLFAGAYNEQFF
NA	TRBJ2-7	TRBV6-6	TRBD1	TGTGCCAGCAGTACACCCAGGGGGTCCCTCTACGAGCAGTACTTC	CASSTPRGSLYEQYF
NA	TRBJ2-3	TRBV7-9	NA	TGTGCCAGCAGACATAACACAGATACGCAGTATTTT	CASRHNTDTQYF
NA	TRBJ1-1	TRBV5-6	TRBD1	TGTGCCAGCAGCTCCGACAGGGGTGTCACTGAAGCTTTCTTT	CASSSDRGVTEAFF
NA	TRBJ1-1	TRBV30	NA	TGTGCCTGGAGTCGTGGGGGCAACACTGAAGCTTTCTTT	CAWSRGGNTEAFF